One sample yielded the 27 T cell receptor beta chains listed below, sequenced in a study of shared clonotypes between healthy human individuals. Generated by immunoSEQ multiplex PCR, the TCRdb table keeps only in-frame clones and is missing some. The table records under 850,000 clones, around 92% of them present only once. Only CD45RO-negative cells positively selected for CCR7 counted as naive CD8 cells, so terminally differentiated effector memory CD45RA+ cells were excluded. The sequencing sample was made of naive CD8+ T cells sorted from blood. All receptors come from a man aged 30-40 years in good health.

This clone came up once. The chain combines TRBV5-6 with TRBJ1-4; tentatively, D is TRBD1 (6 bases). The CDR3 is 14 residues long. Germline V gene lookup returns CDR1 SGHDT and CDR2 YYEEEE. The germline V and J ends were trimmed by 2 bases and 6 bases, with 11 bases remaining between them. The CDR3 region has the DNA TGTGCCAGCAGCTTATGGGGGGCGTATGAAAAACTGTTTTTT. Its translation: CASSLWGAYEKLFF.

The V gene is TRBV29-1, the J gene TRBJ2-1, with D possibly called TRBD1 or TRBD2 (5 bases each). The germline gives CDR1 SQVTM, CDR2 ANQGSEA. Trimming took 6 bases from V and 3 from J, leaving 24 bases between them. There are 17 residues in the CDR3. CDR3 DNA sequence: TGCAGCGTGGACCCAGTGCTTCAGGTGAGGGGCTACAATGAGCAGTTCTTC. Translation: CSVDPVLQVRGYNEQFF.

Here the CDR3 reads CASSQIGLAGARAYNEQFF. CDR3 nucleotide sequence: TGCGCCAGCAGCCAAATCGGACTAGCGGGAGCTCGAGCCTACAATGAGCAGTTCTTC. The rearrangement links TRBV4-1 to TRBJ2-1, with 13 nucleotides matching TRBD2. V lost 2 bases to trimming and J lost 2 bases; unmatched junction nucleotides: 9. CDR3 length: 19 residues. Germline V gives CDR1 MGHRA, CDR2 YSYEKL.

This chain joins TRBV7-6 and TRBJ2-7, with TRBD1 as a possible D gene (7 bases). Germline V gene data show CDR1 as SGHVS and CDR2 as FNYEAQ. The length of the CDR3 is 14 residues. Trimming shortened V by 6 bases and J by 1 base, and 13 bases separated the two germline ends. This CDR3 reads CASSPRGASYEQYF. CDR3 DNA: TGTGCCAGCAGTCCCAGGGGGGCATCCTACGAGCAGTACTTC. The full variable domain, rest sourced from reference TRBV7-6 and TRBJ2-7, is GAGVSQSPRYKVTKRGQDVALRCDPISGHVSLYWYRQALGQGPEFLTYFNYEAQQDKSGLPNDRFSAERPEGSISTLTIQRTEQRDSAMYRCASSPRGASYEQYFGPGTRLTVT.

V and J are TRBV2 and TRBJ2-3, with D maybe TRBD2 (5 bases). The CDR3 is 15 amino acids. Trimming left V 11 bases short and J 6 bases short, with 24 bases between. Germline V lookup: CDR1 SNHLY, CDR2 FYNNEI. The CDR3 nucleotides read TGTGCCTCCCGGAGGTCAAAACGCATGGACGATACGCAGTATTTT. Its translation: CASRRSKRMDDTQYF.

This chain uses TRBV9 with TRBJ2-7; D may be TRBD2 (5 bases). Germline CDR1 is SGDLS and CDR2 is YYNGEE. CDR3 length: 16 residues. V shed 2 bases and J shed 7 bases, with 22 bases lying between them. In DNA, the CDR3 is TGTGCCAGCAGCGTTGGGGAGCCCTATCGGTTGAGGGAGCAGTACTTC. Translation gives CASSVGEPYRLREQYF.

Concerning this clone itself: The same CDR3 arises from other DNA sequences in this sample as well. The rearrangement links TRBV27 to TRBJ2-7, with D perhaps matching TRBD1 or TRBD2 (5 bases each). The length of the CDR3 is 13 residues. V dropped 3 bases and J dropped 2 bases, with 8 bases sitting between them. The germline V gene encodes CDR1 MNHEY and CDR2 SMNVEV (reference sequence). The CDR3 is CASSFGTPYEQYF. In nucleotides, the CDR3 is TGTGCCAGCAGTTTTGGGACCCCCTACGAGCAGTACTTC.

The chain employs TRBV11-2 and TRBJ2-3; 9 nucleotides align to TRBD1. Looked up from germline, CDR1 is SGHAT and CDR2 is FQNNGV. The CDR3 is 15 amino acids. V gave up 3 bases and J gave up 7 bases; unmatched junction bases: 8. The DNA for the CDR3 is TGTGCCAGCAGCTTCGGACAGGGGTACAAGAATACGCAGTATTTT. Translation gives CASSFGQGYKNTQYF.

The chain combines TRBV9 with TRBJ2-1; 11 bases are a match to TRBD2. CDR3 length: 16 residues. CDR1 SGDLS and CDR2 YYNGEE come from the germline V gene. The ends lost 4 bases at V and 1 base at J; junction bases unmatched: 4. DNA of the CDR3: TGTGCCAGCAGCCCCACTAGCGGGAGATCCTACAATGAGCAGTTCTTC. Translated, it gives CASSPTSGRSYNEQFF.

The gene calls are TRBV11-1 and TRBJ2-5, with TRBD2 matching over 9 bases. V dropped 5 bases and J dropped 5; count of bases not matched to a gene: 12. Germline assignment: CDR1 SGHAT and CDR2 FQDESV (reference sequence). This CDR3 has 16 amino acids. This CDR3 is CASSHGGSGSVETQYF. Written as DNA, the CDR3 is TGTGCCAGCAGCCACGGGGGTAGCGGGAGTGTGGAGACCCAGTACTTC.

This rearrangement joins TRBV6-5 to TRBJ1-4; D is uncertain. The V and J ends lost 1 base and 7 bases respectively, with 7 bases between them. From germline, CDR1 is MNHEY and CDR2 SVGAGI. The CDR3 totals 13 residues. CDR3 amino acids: CASSYYPGEKLFF. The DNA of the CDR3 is TGTGCCAGCAGTTACTACCCGGGTGAAAAACTGTTTTTT.

CDR3 bases: TGCGCCAGCAGCCAAGAACTAGCGGGAGTCAATGAGCAGTTCTTC. This gives the protein CASSQELAGVNEQFF. The chain uses TRBV4-3 and TRBJ2-1; TRBD2 aligns across 11 bases. V was pared by 0 bases and J by 6 bases, with 1 base of the junction left unmatched. Germline V CDR1 and CDR2: LGHNA, YSLEER. The CDR3 consists of 15 residues.

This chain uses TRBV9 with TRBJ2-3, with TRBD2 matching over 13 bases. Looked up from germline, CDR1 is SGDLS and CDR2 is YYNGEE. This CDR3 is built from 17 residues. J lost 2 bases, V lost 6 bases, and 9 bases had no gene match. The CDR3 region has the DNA TGTGCCAGCACAACTAGCGGGAGGGCCCCTTCCACAGATACGCAGTATTTT. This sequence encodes CASTTSGRAPSTDTQYF.

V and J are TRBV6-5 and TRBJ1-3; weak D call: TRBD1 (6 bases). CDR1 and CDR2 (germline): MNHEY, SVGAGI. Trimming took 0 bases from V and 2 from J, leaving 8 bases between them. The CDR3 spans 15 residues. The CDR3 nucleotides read TGTGCCAGCAGTTACTCACAGGGAACTGGAAACACCATATATTTT. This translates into CASSYSQGTGNTIYF.

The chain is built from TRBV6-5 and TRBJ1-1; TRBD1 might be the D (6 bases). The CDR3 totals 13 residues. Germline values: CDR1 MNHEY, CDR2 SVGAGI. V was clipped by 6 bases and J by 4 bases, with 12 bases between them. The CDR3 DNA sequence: TGTGCCAGCAGCGCAGGGGATGGCACTGAAGCTTTCTTT. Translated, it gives CASSAGDGTEAFF.

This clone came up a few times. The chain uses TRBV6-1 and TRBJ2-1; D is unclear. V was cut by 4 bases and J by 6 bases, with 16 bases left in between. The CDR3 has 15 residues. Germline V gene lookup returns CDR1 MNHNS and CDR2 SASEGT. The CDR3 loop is CASSVTPDVGNEQFF. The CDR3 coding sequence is TGTGCCAGCAGTGTTACCCCCGATGTCGGCAATGAGCAGTTCTTC.

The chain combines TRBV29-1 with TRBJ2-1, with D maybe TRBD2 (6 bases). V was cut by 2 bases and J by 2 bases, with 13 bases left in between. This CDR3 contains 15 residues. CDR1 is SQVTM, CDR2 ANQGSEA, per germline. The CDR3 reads CSVELGDSAYNEQFF. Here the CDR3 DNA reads TGCAGCGTTGAACTTGGGGACTCGGCCTACAATGAGCAGTTCTTC.

CDR3 nucleotides: TGTGCCAGTAGTATAGCGGACAGCGGAGCCTACAATGAGCAGTTCTTC. Its translation is CASSIADSGAYNEQFF. V and J are TRBV19 and TRBJ2-1; perhaps TRBD1 as D (6 bases). The CDR3 loop spans 16 amino acids. V shed 1 base and J shed 2 bases, with 12 bases lying between them. Germline V CDR1 and CDR2: LNHDA, SQIVND (reference sequence). The full variable domain, rest sourced from reference TRBV19 and TRBJ2-1, is DGGITQSPKYLFRKEGQNVTLSCEQNLNHDAMYWYRQDPGQGLRLIYYSQIVNDFQKGDIAEGYSVSREKKESFPLTVTSAQKNPTAFYLCASSIADSGAYNEQFFGPGTRLTVL.

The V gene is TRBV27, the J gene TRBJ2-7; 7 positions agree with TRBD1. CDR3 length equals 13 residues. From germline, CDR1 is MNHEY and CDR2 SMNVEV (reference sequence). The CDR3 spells CASAGGSSYEQYF. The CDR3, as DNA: TGTGCAAGCGCAGGGGGTAGCTCCTACGAGCAGTACTTC.

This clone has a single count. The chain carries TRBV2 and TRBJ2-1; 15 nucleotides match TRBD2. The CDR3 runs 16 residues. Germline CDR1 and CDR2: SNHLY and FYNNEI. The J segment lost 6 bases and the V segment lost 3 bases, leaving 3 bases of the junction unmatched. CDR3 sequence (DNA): TGTGCCAGCAGTGAGGGACTAGCGGGAGGTTTCAATGAGCAGTTCTTC. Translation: CASSEGLAGGFNEQFF.

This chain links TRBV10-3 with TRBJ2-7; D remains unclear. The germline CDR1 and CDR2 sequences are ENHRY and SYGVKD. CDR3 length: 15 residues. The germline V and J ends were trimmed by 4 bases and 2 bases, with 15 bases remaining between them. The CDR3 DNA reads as TGTGCCATCAGTGGTGTCTCAACTTCTACCTACGAGCAGTACTTC. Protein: CAISGVSTSTYEQYF.

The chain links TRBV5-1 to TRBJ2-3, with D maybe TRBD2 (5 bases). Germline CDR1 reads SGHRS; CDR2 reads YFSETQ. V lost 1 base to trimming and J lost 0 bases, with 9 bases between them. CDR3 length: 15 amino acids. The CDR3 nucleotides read TGCGCCAGCAGCTTGCGGACTCCGAGCACAGATACGCAGTATTTT. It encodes CASSLRTPSTDTQYF.

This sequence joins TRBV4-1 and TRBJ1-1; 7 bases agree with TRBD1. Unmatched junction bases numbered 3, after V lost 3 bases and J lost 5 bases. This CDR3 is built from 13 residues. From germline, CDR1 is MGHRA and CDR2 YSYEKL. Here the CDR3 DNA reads TGCGCCAGCAGCCACCGACAGGGTACTGAAGCTTTCTTT. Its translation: CASSHRQGTEAFF.

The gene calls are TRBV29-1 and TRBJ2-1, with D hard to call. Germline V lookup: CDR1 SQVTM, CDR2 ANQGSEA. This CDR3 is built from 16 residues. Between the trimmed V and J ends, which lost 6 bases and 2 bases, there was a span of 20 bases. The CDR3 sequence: CSVRITWTVTYNEQFF. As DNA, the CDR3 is TGCAGCGTGAGAATTACTTGGACGGTAACCTACAATGAGCAGTTCTTC.

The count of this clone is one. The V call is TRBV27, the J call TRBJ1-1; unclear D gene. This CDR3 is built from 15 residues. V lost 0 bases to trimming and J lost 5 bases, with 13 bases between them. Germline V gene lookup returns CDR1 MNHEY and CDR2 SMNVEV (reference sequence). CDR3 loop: CASSLSQGHWTEAFF. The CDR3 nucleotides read TGTGCCAGCAGTTTATCGCAAGGGCACTGGACTGAAGCTTTCTTT.

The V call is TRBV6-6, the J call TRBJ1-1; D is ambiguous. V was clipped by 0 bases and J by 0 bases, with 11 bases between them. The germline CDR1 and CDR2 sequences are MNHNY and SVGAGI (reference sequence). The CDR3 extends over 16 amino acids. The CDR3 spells CASSYSNNNLNTEAFF. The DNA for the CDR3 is TGTGCCAGCAGTTACTCGAATAACAACTTGAACACTGAAGCTTTCTTT.

For the CDR3, the DNA is TGCAGCGTTCTGTCCCAAAAGGGGGAGCAGTACTTC. Translated: CSVLSQKGEQYF. The gene calls are TRBV29-1 and TRBJ2-7, with D possibly being TRBD1 (5 bases). This CDR3 comprises 12 residues. CDR1 is SQVTM, CDR2 ANQGSEA, per germline. Trimming took 5 bases from V and 7 from J, leaving 15 bases between them.